The source of this T cell receptor beta chain is a study of blood T cell repertoires in COVID-19. The overall study: Collection of acute and convalescent COVID-19 samples took place in the United States, Italy and Spain.

The ends lost 4 bases at V and 8 bases at J; junction bases unmatched: 7. Looked up from germline, CDR1 is MNHEY and CDR2 is SVGAGI. CDR3 length equals 13 residues. The data were produced by immunoSEQ multiplex PCR, yet TCRdb's version contains in-frame clones alone and is incomplete. The repertoire has more than 90,000 clones, 60% to 85% of them found once; the top ten carry approximately 5.6%. This sequence was found in a man aged 65 to 85 with acute or convalescent COVID-19. Sequencing used peripheral blood. The chain joins TRBV6-5 to TRBJ1-2; TRBD1 aligns across 7 bases. CDR3 sequence (DNA): TGTGCCAGCAGTTTGGACAGGCCCGGAGGCTACACCTTC. It specifies CASSLDRPGGYTF.